This TCR beta chain was obtained from a study of T cell responses to AZD1222 COVID-19 vaccine. Study-wide points: Mostly white British, mostly female donors; authors suggested clonal diversity may be underestimated. Baseline seropositivity occurred in only a handful of AZD1222 recipients. Regions 160-218 and 743-854 held dominance among vaccine-associated CD4 TCRs, which spanned spike.

This clone was observed once. The target antigen is unknown. The data were produced by immunoSEQ multiplex PCR, yet TCRdb's version contains in-frame clones alone and is incomplete. The table records 95,000 to 150,000 clones, roughly 88% of them present only once. The sequence derives from an adult who received the AZD1222 COVID-19 vaccine. The sample consisted of peripheral blood, taken 28 days after the second AZD1222 dose.

The CDR3 loop reads CSAHDGNSNQPQHF. Here the CDR3 DNA reads TGCAGCGCCCACGATGGAAATAGCAATCAGCCCCAGCATTTT. V usage is TRBV29-1 and J usage is TRBJ1-5; D unresolved. This CDR3 region has 14 residues. Germline CDR1 and CDR2: SQVTM and ANQGSEA. Trimming shortened V by 7 bases and J by 0 bases, and 13 bases separated the two germline ends.